Here is one TCR beta chain with its context. What it recognizes is unknown. Trimming cost V 2 bases and J 4 bases, with 6 bases left between them. The CDR3 sequence is 12 residues long. Germline V gene sequence: CDR1 SGHRS, CDR2 YFSETQ. Healthy bone marrow donors made up the donor group. Both 60 Vbeta primers and 13 Jbeta primers went into the PCR. Sequencing used immunoSEQ multiplex PCR; TCRdb keeps in-frame clones, though not all of them. The profile covers more than 80,000 clones, with less than 70% appearing a single time and 2.3% taken by the ten largest. The data were taken from a study of cytomegalovirus exposure and HLA in healthy donors. Study observations and caveats: Under in vitro conditions, a few CMV-associated chains were confirmed as specific for CMV antigens. The sole available immune exposure information was CMV serostatus.

V is TRBV5-1 and J is TRBJ1-1; D not resolved. The sequence was collected from a human donor in good health. Specimen: PBMCs. CDR3 sequence: CASSFPGTEAFF. The CDR3 nucleotides read TGCGCCAGCAGCTTCCCCGGCACTGAAGCTTTCTTT.